Listed below are T cell receptor beta chains from one sample, sequenced in a study of blood T cell repertoires in COVID-19. The table came from immunoSEQ multiplex PCR; TCRdb's copy has only in-frame clones and leaves some out. This table has more than 300,000 clones, approximately 90% appearing once. The specimen sequenced was peripheral blood. The receptor set was obtained from a woman under 30 who had recovered from COVID-19. Both conserved end residues are part of each CDR3. D genes are given only for firm matches. Clone size appears in some rows only: once, few, many, or a class for an expanded clone.

D	V	size	J	DNA	CDR3
TRBD1	TRBV7-9	NA	TRBJ2-1	TGTGCCAGCAGCTTAACGCCGGGACAGGGGGGCAATGAGCAGTTCTTC	CASSLTPGQGGNEQFF
TRBD1	TRBV11-3	once	TRBJ2-1	TGTGCCAGCAGCCAGGGACAGGGGATTGCTGAGCAGTTCTTC	CASSQGQGIAEQFF
NA	TRBV6-2/TRBV6-3	once	TRBJ2-5	TGTGCCAGCAGTTACATAGCGGAGACCCAGTACTTC	CASSYIAETQYF
TRBD1	TRBV29-1	once	TRBJ1-4	TGCAGCGGGGGGACAGGGCGGGAAAAACTGTTTTTT	CSGGTGREKLFF
NA	TRBV18	NA	TRBJ1-3	TGTGCCAGCTCTCTGATCGGGACAGGAAACACCATATATTTT	CASSLIGTGNTIYF
TRBD1	TRBV19	NA	TRBJ1-2	TGTGCCAGTAGAGGGGGACAGGGTAACTATGGCTACACCTTC	CASRGGQGNYGYTF
NA	TRBV4-1	once	TRBJ2-5	TGCGCCAGCAGCCAAGACGCCGTGAGAACAGGGTTACAAGAGACCCAGTACTTC	CASSQDAVRTGLQETQYF
TRBD1	TRBV9	NA	TRBJ1-2	TGTGCCAGCAGCGAGAAGGACAGGGTTAATGGCTACACCTTC	CASSEKDRVNGYTF
NA	TRBV4-1	few	TRBJ1-2	TGCGCCAGCAGCCAAGATCCCGGGGTTGACTATGGCTACACCTTC	CASSQDPGVDYGYTF
TRBD2	TRBV11-2	NA	TRBJ2-5	TGTGCCAGCAGCCCTTCATCAGCGGGAGGGCCAATCGTGACCCAGTACTTC	CASSPSSAGGPIVTQYF
NA	TRBV7-9	NA	TRBJ2-4	TGTGCCAGCAGCTTAGCGGAACGGGTCAACATTCAGTACTTC	CASSLAERVNIQYF
NA	TRBV5-5	NA	TRBJ1-6	TGTGCCAGCAGCTTAGGCCTAGCCTCAAAACCTATAAATTCACCCCTCCACTTT	CASSLGLASKPINSPLHF
TRBD2	TRBV11-3	NA	TRBJ2-1	TGTGCCAGCAGCTTAGGACTAGCCCATGAGCAGTTCTTC	CASSLGLAHEQFF
NA	TRBV27	NA	TRBJ1-4	TGTGCCAGCAGTTTCGGGATAAAGGAAAAACTGTTTTTT	CASSFGIKEKLFF
NA	TRBV7-6	NA	TRBJ1-1	TGTGCCAGCAGCTTAAGTAGGGGGAGCACTGAAGCTTTCTTT	CASSLSRGSTEAFF
TRBD2	TRBV9	NA	TRBJ2-1	TGTGCCAGCAGCGTAGGAGGGGACTACAACAATGAGCAGTTCTTC	CASSVGGDYNNEQFF
NA	TRBV7-9	NA	TRBJ2-2	TGTGCCAGCAGCTTGCCCAACGTAAGGGCGGGCGGGGAGCTGTTTTTT	CASSLPNVRAGGELFF
TRBD1	TRBV12-5	NA	TRBJ2-1	TGTGCTAGTGGTGCGGGGACAGGGGGTCACAATGAGCAGTTCTTC	CASGAGTGGHNEQFF
NA	TRBV6-6	NA	TRBJ1-1	TGTGCCAGCATCAGGGGAGTCACTGAAGCTTTCTTT	CASIRGVTEAFF
NA	TRBV19	NA	TRBJ2-1	TGTGCCAGTAGTATGTCTTGGGGCCCGAGCACCAATGAGCAGTTCTTC	CASSMSWGPSTNEQFF
TRBD1	TRBV2	NA	TRBJ1-2	TGTGCCAGCAAACGGGACAGCGACCGTTATGGCTACACCTTC	CASKRDSDRYGYTF
TRBD2	TRBV24-1	once	TRBJ2-3	TGTGCCACCAGTGATCAATTGCCCATCGGCGGGAGGGCCGGGGATACGCAGTATTTT	CATSDQLPIGGRAGDTQYF
NA	TRBV18	NA	TRBJ1-1	TGTGCCAGCTCCCCTATATTTGGGGTGCTTATTGGATGGGAGGATGGCGAGAACACTGAAGCTTTCTTT	CASSPIFGVLIGWEDGENTEAFF
TRBD1	TRBV11-2	NA	TRBJ1-3	TGTGCCAGCAGCTTAGAGGACAGGTACTCTGGAAACACCATATATTTT	CASSLEDRYSGNTIYF
NA	TRBV5-1	NA	TRBJ2-3	TGCGCCAGCAGCTTTGACAGCCCTCACACAGATACGCAGTATTTT	CASSFDSPHTDTQYF
TRBD1	TRBV11-2	NA	TRBJ1-4	TGTGCCAGCAGCTTAGGACAGGGGGCTGGTGAAAAACTGTTTTTT	CASSLGQGAGEKLFF
NA	TRBV27	NA	TRBJ1-1	TGTGCCAGCAAGTCGGGGGGAACTGAAGCTTTCTTT	CASKSGGTEAFF
TRBD1	TRBV24-1	NA	TRBJ1-2	TGTGCCACCAGTGATCGGACAGGGAACTATGGCTACACCTTC	CATSDRTGNYGYTF
NA	TRBV19	NA	TRBJ2-2	TGTGCCAGTAGTCGTAAGCGTGACGGGGAGCTGTTTTTT	CASSRKRDGELFF
NA	TRBV6-1	NA	TRBJ1-5	TGTGCCAGCACCGCCTCAAAGGAGCAGCCCCAGCATTTT	CASTASKEQPQHF
NA	TRBV10-3	NA	TRBJ1-3	TGTGCCATCAGTGACCAAAACACCATATATTTT	CAISDQNTIYF
TRBD1	TRBV5-1	once	TRBJ2-2	TGCGTCAGCAGCGAGACAGGGGAGGATGTCGGGGAGCTGTTTTTT	CVSSETGEDVGELFF
NA	TRBV4-3	NA	TRBJ2-2	TGCGCCAGCAGCCAAGACAGGCTCCGGAACACCGGGGAGCTGTTTTTT	CASSQDRLRNTGELFF
NA	TRBV10-3	NA	TRBJ1-5	TGTGCCATCAGTGTTGAGGGAATGGGCAATCAGCCCCAGCATTTT	CAISVEGMGNQPQHF
TRBD1	TRBV5-1	NA	TRBJ2-5	TGCGCCAGCAGGGGACAGGCCCAAGAGACCCAGTACTTC	CASRGQAQETQYF
TRBD2	TRBV6-2/TRBV6-3	NA	TRBJ2-5	TGTGCCAGCAGTTATGGTAGCGGGAGGTTGATCGAGACCCAGTACTTC	CASSYGSGRLIETQYF
TRBD2	TRBV25-1	NA	TRBJ2-3	TGTGCCAGCCAAAATTGGGATAGCGGGAGAGGCACAGATACGCAGTATTTT	CASQNWDSGRGTDTQYF
TRBD1	TRBV6-5	NA	TRBJ1-6	TGTGCCAGCAGACAGGGACAGGGCCGGCCACCCCTCCACTTT	CASRQGQGRPPLHF
TRBD1	TRBV7-2	NA	TRBJ1-1	TGTGCCAGCAGCTTAGAGGACAGGGGGCGATCTTTCTTT	CASSLEDRGRSFF
TRBD2	TRBV5-4	NA	TRBJ2-1	TGTGCCAGCAGCTTGGGTACTAGCGGCCTAGTTGAGCAGTTCTTC	CASSLGTSGLVEQFF
NA	TRBV25-1	NA	TRBJ1-4	TGTGCCAGCAGTGAGACACTCACAACTAATGAAAAACTGTTTTTT	CASSETLTTNEKLFF
TRBD1	TRBV27	NA	TRBJ1-6	TGTGCCAGCAGTTTACCCGGGACAGGGGTTTCACCCCTCCACTTT	CASSLPGTGVSPLHF
NA	TRBV6-6	few	TRBJ2-2	TGTGCCAGCAGCTTCGGACTCCCCAGCACCGGGGAGCTGTTTTTT	CASSFGLPSTGELFF
TRBD1	TRBV10-1	NA	TRBJ2-1	TGCGCCAGCAGTTCCGGGACAGGGGATATCTACAATGAGCAGTTCTTC	CASSSGTGDIYNEQFF
NA	TRBV4-3	NA	TRBJ2-2	TGCGCCAGCAGCCAAGGCCCAGGGGATTCGGCCGGGGAGCTGTTTTTT	CASSQGPGDSAGELFF
NA	TRBV9	NA	TRBJ1-1	TGTGCCAGCAGCGTAGCCCAAAACACTGAAGCTTTCTTT	CASSVAQNTEAFF
NA	TRBV19	NA	TRBJ2-1	TGTGCCAGTAGTGGAGCTAGCGCCCTTGGGAGTGAGCAGTTCTTC	CASSGASALGSEQFF
TRBD1	TRBV25-1	NA	TRBJ1-2	TGTGCCAGCAGTCTACAGGGGGCGCATGGCTACACCTTC	CASSLQGAHGYTF
TRBD1	TRBV7-9	once	TRBJ2-1	TGTGCCAGCAGCTTAGAATCAGGGGGTTCCTACAATGAGCAGTTCTTC	CASSLESGGSYNEQFF
TRBD1	TRBV19	once	TRBJ2-2	TGTGCCAGTAGTATACTGGACAGGGTCGGCGGGGAGCTGTTTTTT	CASSILDRVGGELFF
NA	TRBV7-2	NA	TRBJ2-5	TGTGCCAGCAGCTCCTCGGGATCCCAAGAGACCCAGTACTTC	CASSSSGSQETQYF
NA	TRBV7-2	few	TRBJ2-3	TGTGCCAGCAGCTTAGGGAACTCAGGGGCAGATACGCAGTATTTT	CASSLGNSGADTQYF
TRBD1	TRBV3-1/TRBV3-2	NA	TRBJ2-2	TGTGCCAGCAGCCATCCAGGGGACAGGGCGGCCCTAACGAACACCGGGGAGCTGTTTTTT	CASSHPGDRAALTNTGELFF
NA	TRBV7-2	NA	TRBJ1-2	TGTGCCAGCAGCTTGTCAGGGGCGCGTGGCTACACCTTC	CASSLSGARGYTF
TRBD1	TRBV20-1	NA	TRBJ1-5	TGCAGTGCTAGTTCAGGGGGTTGGAGCAATCAGCCCCAGCATTTT	CSASSGGWSNQPQHF
NA	TRBV12-3/TRBV12-4	NA	TRBJ1-1	TGTGCCAGCAGTTCCTTTCGGAACACTGAAGCTTTCTTT	CASSSFRNTEAFF
NA	TRBV9	NA	TRBJ2-3	TGTGCCAGCAGCGTAAGAGAGCGAGGTCCAGATACGCAGTATTTT	CASSVRERGPDTQYF
NA	TRBV6-5	once	TRBJ1-2	TGTGCCAGCAGTTACGAGGGGGTCCAGGGCTACACCTTC	CASSYEGVQGYTF
TRBD1	TRBV9	few	TRBJ1-6	TGTGCCAGCAGCGCCACTCCACAGGGGATTGGACCCCTCCACTTT	CASSATPQGIGPLHF